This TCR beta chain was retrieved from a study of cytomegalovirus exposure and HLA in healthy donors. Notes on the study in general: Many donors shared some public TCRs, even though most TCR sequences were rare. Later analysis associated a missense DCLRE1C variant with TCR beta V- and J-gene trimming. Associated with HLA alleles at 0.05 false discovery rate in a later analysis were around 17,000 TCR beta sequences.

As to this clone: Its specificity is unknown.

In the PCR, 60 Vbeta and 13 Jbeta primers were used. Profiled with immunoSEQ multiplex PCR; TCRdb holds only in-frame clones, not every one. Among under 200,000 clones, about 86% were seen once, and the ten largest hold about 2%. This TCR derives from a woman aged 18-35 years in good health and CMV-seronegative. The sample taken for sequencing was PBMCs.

CDR3 protein: CASSSRRGNTGELFF. The DNA of the CDR3 is TGTGCCAGCAGTTCTCGGCGGGGTAACACCGGGGAGCTGTTTTTT. This rearrangement joins TRBV6-6 to TRBJ2-2, with TRBD2 as a possible D gene (6 bases). From germline, CDR1 is MNHNY and CDR2 SVGAGI (reference sequence). V lost 4 bases and J 2 bases, leaving 11 bases between the germline ends. CDR3 size: 15 residues.